Listed below are T cell receptor beta chains from one sample, sequenced in a study of blood T cells in healthy people across ages. TCRdb processed the 5' RACE reads anew with MiXCR; each CDR3 protein has one entry. There are 850,000 to 1,100,000 distinct CDR3 sequences in the sample; less than 45% occur only once, and less than 15% lies in the top ten. Material: blood. Receptors originate from a man younger than 35 in good health. Both conserved end residues are trimmed from each CDR3. Each record gives: V gene, CDR3 length, clone size, CDR3 protein. Not every row has a clone size; where given, it reads once, few, many or a size class.

v_gene: TRBV6-6
len: 12
abundance: NA
CDR3aa: ASSYSPGGTEAF

v_gene: TRBV7-9
len: 13
abundance: NA
CDR3aa: ASSLDWGIGEKLF

v_gene: TRBV18
len: 12
abundance: NA
CDR3aa: ASSPRVEGYGYT

v_gene: TRBV7-2
len: 10
abundance: NA
CDR3aa: ASSLTDTEAF

v_gene: TRBV7-9
len: 14
abundance: once
CDR3aa: ATLVSHRGTGTGYT

v_gene: TRBV5-1
len: 13
abundance: NA
CDR3aa: ASSSTTGHNEKLF

v_gene: TRBV20-1
len: 12
abundance: NA
CDR3aa: SATGTGSSYEQY

v_gene: TRBV2
len: 11
abundance: NA
CDR3aa: ASRGVFNSPLH

v_gene: TRBV3-1
len: 15
abundance: few
CDR3aa: ASSPQVGRNFYYGYT

v_gene: TRBV7-2
len: 12
abundance: NA
CDR3aa: VTSQDRVYNEQF

v_gene: TRBV29-1
len: 10
abundance: NA
CDR3aa: SGRVTTDTQY

v_gene: TRBV10-3
len: 10
abundance: NA
CDR3aa: AIAGTEETQF

v_gene: TRBV3-1
len: 18
abundance: few
CDR3aa: ASSPLLGTSGGANIDEQF

v_gene: TRBV7-2
len: 10
abundance: NA
CDR3aa: ASSSLRETQF

v_gene: TRBV12-3/TRBV12-4
len: 12
abundance: NA
CDR3aa: ASSFTGGYTEAF

v_gene: TRBV7-9
len: 12
abundance: NA
CDR3aa: ASSPLDRENEQF

v_gene: TRBV2
len: 12
abundance: once
CDR3aa: ASGKGQNTGELF

v_gene: TRBV7-9
len: 14
abundance: NA
CDR3aa: ASSLGRTGGNEKLF

v_gene: TRBV9
len: 13
abundance: NA
CDR3aa: ASSERLAGFHEQY

v_gene: TRBV20-1
len: 12
abundance: NA
CDR3aa: SARDPGQGAEQY

v_gene: TRBV7-9
len: 14
abundance: few
CDR3aa: ASSLDSPGRGTEAF

v_gene: TRBV7-3
len: 12
abundance: few
CDR3aa: ASSSNHFADTQY

v_gene: TRBV20-1
len: 12
abundance: NA
CDR3aa: SAPSIQGNTEAF

v_gene: TRBV12-3/TRBV12-4
len: 14
abundance: NA
CDR3aa: ASSASGSYLGNEQY

v_gene: TRBV18
len: 12
abundance: NA
CDR3aa: ASSLTGRDYGYT

v_gene: TRBV15
len: 13
abundance: NA
CDR3aa: ATSRTTGSSYGYT

v_gene: TRBV20-1
len: 11
abundance: few
CDR3aa: SAGGVLNTEAF

v_gene: TRBV6-5
len: 14
abundance: NA
CDR3aa: ASSYSLGRANYGYT

v_gene: TRBV10-3
len: 12
abundance: once
CDR3aa: AISAGSSYNEQY

v_gene: TRBV6-2/TRBV6-3
len: 13
abundance: few
CDR3aa: ASSYSGIGNQPQH

v_gene: TRBV15
len: 13
abundance: NA
CDR3aa: ATSPRTGTNTEAF

v_gene: TRBV6-5
len: 14
abundance: NA
CDR3aa: ASSPPGTTRPYEQY

v_gene: TRBV5-4
len: 16
abundance: NA
CDR3aa: ASSLRPRGGVGPDTQY

v_gene: TRBV4-3
len: 13
abundance: NA
CDR3aa: ASNRDSGTSKEQY

v_gene: TRBV12-3/TRBV12-4
len: 13
abundance: many
CDR3aa: ASSFGGSGNQPQH

v_gene: TRBV24-1
len: 11
abundance: few
CDR3aa: ATARDPTDTQY

v_gene: TRBV10-3
len: 15
abundance: few
CDR3aa: AISETVGGGEVKVQF

v_gene: TRBV7-2
len: 11
abundance: few
CDR3aa: ASSSVTYNEQF

v_gene: TRBV15
len: 12
abundance: NA
CDR3aa: ATSRDPLDNEQF

v_gene: TRBV7-2
len: 14
abundance: many
CDR3aa: ASNLAGTTINNEQF

v_gene: TRBV4-1
len: 12
abundance: NA
CDR3aa: ASSSSEREETQY

v_gene: TRBV5-6
len: 12
abundance: NA
CDR3aa: ASSRRTPGDTQY

v_gene: TRBV27
len: 15
abundance: NA
CDR3aa: ASSLLARSPNRGEAF

v_gene: TRBV6-6
len: 9
abundance: few
CDR3aa: ASSYDEKLF

v_gene: TRBV20-1
len: 14
abundance: NA
CDR3aa: SAGTTGALSDQPQH

v_gene: TRBV6-5
len: 12
abundance: NA
CDR3aa: ASSPTSWNQPQH